This T cell receptor (beta chain) comes out of a study of blood T cell repertoires in COVID-19. The CDR3 covers 15 residues. The repertoire was sequenced with immunoSEQ multiplex PCR; TCRdb's copy has only in-frame clones and lacks some. The sample carries fewer than 300,000 clones, roughly 84% recorded once. The J gene is TRBJ2-2, the V gene TRBV21-1; the table's TRBD2 call for D was not verified on the DNA. TRBV21-1 is noted as a pseudogene. The origin of this receptor is a human donor with COVID-19, enrolled during active disease. The donor label of this sample is uncertain. Specimen: peripheral blood. CDR3 sequence reads: CASKRGWGATGELFF. In nucleotides, the CDR3 is TGTGCCAGCAAGCGGGGATGGGGGGCGACCGGGGAGCTGTTTTTT.